These 23 T cell receptor beta chains were sequenced from one sample in a study of post-analysis software for immune sequencing data. Whole-study results and caveats: Patients had higher frequencies than controls of a handful of TRBV segments, including TRBV5-6, TRBV5-1 and TRBV20-1.

For these TCRs, the target antigens are not known. The authors incorporated unique molecular identifiers into the TCR beta cDNA libraries. TCRdb used MiXCR to reprocess the PCR reads, holding one entry per CDR3 protein. The sample contains 650,000 to 850,000 distinct CDR3 sequences, approximately 57% of which appear only once. The sequencing sample was made of blood. These receptors all come from a girl aged 10-17 years with multiple sclerosis.

The chain recombines TRBV29-1 with TRBJ1-5; 7 bases agree with TRBD1. Germline CDR1 SQVTM, CDR2 ANQGSEA. The V gene end was trimmed by 5 bases and the J gene end by 0 bases; junction bases not matched to a gene: 7. CDR3 length: 15 residues. The CDR3 loop is CSVPGGGCSNQPQHF. The DNA for the CDR3 is TGCAGCGTTCCAGGGGGGGGTTGTAGCAATCAGCCCCAGCATTTT. Using reference TRBV29-1 and TRBJ1-5 for the parts outside the CDR3, the full variable domain is SAVISQKPSRDICQRGTSLTIQCQVDSQVTMMFWYRQQPGQSLTLIATANQGSEATYESGFVIDKFPISRPNLTFSTLTVSNMSPEDSSIYLCSVPGGGCSNQPQHFGDGTRLSIL.

The V and J genes are TRBV20-1 and TRBJ1-6, with 7 bases identical to TRBD1. Germline V lookup: CDR1 DFQATT, CDR2 SNEGSKA (reference sequence). The CDR3 is made up of 14 amino acids. The ends lost 6 bases at V and 4 bases at J; junction bases unmatched: 6. The CDR3 region has the DNA TGCAGTGCCACAGAGGGGGCATATAATTCACCCCTCCACTTT. Translated, it gives CSATEGAYNSPLHF.

The chain links TRBV29-1 to TRBJ2-3; possible D gene TRBD2, 6 bases. The germline gives CDR1 SQVTM, CDR2 ANQGSEA. The V end lost 7 bases, the J end lost 0 bases, and 20 bases lay between the germline ends. CDR3 length: 16 amino acids. The CDR3 sequence: CSAGGPSDSSTDTQYF. The CDR3 DNA follows: TGCAGCGCCGGAGGCCCTAGCGATTCTAGCACAGATACGCAGTATTTT.

This clonotype was detected a few times. This chain links TRBV19 with TRBJ2-2; TRBD1 matches 9 bases. V shed 2 bases, J shed 7 bases, and the junction held 2 bases outside the gene matches. CDR1 and CDR2 (germline): LNHDA, SQIVND (reference sequence). The CDR3 covers 14 residues. The CDR3 loop reads CASSITGGGGELFF. The CDR3, as DNA: TGTGCCAGTAGTATAACAGGGGGCGGCGGGGAGCTGTTTTTT.

The rearrangement uses TRBV20-1 and TRBJ2-3; TRBD1 aligns across 8 bases. The CDR3 covers 18 residues. Germline V gives CDR1 DFQATT, CDR2 SNEGSKA (reference sequence). V was pared by 0 bases and J by 4 bases, with 15 bases of the junction left unmatched. CDR3 sequence reads: CSARDPLPGQAKADTQYF. For the CDR3, the DNA is TGCAGTGCTAGAGATCCCCTACCGGGACAGGCGAAGGCAGATACGCAGTATTTT.

This CDR3 is CASSFAGGAGGGPQHF. CDR3 coding DNA: TGCGCCAGCAGCTTCGCCGGGGGGGCAGGCGGTGGGCCCCAGCATTTT. V usage is TRBV5-1 and J usage is TRBJ1-5; possibly TRBD1 for D (6 bases). The CDR3 length is 16 residues. Germline V gives CDR1 SGHRS, CDR2 YFSETQ. V lost 2 bases and J 9 bases, leaving 21 bases between the germline ends. Full variable domain (outside the CDR3, taken from reference TRBV5-1 and TRBJ1-5): KAGVTQTPRYLIKTRGQQVTLSCSPISGHRSVSWYQQTPGQGLQFLFEYFSETQRNKGNFPGRFSGRQFSNSRSEMNVSTLELGDSALYLCASSFAGGAGGGPQHFGDGTRLSIL.

This clonotype was seen more than once but under ten times. This chain connects TRBV7-9 to TRBJ2-3; 10 bases map to TRBD2. Per germline, CDR1 SEHNR and CDR2 FQNEAQ (reference sequence). The CDR3 consists of 15 residues. Trimming removed 3 bases from V and 4 bases from J; junction bases left unmatched: 4. This CDR3 is CASSLPAGGPDTQYF. CDR3 bases: TGTGCCAGCAGCTTGCCAGCGGGGGGGCCAGATACGCAGTATTTT. The whole variable domain, filled in from reference TRBV7-9 and TRBJ2-3, reads DTGVSQNPRHKITKRGQNVTFRCDPISEHNRLYWYRQTLGQGPEFLTYFQNEAQLEKSRLLSDRFSAERPKGSFSTLEIQRTEQGDSAMYLCASSLPAGGPDTQYFGPGTRLTVL.

The chain couples TRBV12-5 to TRBJ2-7; 7 bases line up with TRBD1. The CDR3 length is 13 residues. Germline values: CDR1 LGHNT, CDR2 FRNRAP. The V segment lost 2 bases and the J segment 6 bases; nucleotides outside the gene matches: 4. This chain's CDR3 is CASGLSAGGEQYF. The CDR3 nucleotides are TGTGCTAGTGGTTTGTCGGCAGGGGGCGAGCAGTACTTC.

The chain carries TRBV20-1 and TRBJ2-3; 8 bases line up with TRBD2. The ends lost 6 bases at V and 2 bases at J; junction bases unmatched: 10. The germline V gene encodes CDR1 DFQATT and CDR2 SNEGSKA (reference sequence). This CDR3 contains 15 residues. CDR3 DNA sequence: TGCAGTGCCCGCCGGGGGGGCCCTCCCACAGATACGCAGTATTTT. Translated: CSARRGGPPTDTQYF.

CDR3 in DNA: TGTGCCAGCAGTGCTGGTGGGTCAGGCAATGAGCAGTTCTTC. As protein: CASSAGGSGNEQFF. The chain links TRBV25-1 to TRBJ2-1; no clear D gene. Trimming took 4 bases from V and 6 from J, leaving 13 bases between them. The CDR3 has 14 amino acids. Germline CDR1 reads MGHDK; CDR2 reads SYGVNS. Full variable domain (rest looked up from reference TRBV25-1 and TRBJ2-1): EADIYQTPRYLVIGTGKKITLECSQTMGHDKMYWYQQDPGMELHLIHYSYGVNSTEKGDLSSESTVSRIRTEHFPLTLESARPSHTSQYLCASSAGGSGNEQFFGPGTRLTVL.

J is TRBJ2-7 and V is TRBV7-9; 10 bases align to TRBD1. CDR3 length: 16 amino acids. Germline values: CDR1 SEHNR, CDR2 FQNEAQ (reference sequence). The ends lost 5 bases at V and 2 bases at J; junction bases unmatched: 9. The CDR3 DNA is TGTGCCAGCAGCCGCGGTGGGGACAGGGGAGCCTACGAGCAGTACTTC. This codes for CASSRGGDRGAYEQYF.

The V and J genes are TRBV20-1 and TRBJ2-1; a weak D match, TRBD2 (5 bases). Germline V gives CDR1 DFQATT, CDR2 SNEGSKA (reference sequence). V lost 5 bases and J lost 8, with 16 bases in between. This CDR3 is built from 13 residues. For the CDR3, the DNA is TGCAGTGCTTCGACTATAGACTATTATGAGCAGTTCTTC. It translates to CSASTIDYYEQFF.

This chain links TRBV20-1 with TRBJ1-4; 8 nucleotides match TRBD1. The CDR3 extends over 12 amino acids. The V gene end was trimmed by 7 bases and the J gene end by 8 bases; junction bases not matched to a gene: 6. Germline CDR1 and CDR2: DFQATT and SNEGSKA (reference sequence). The CDR3 loop reads CSVRQGWEKLFF. DNA for the CDR3: TGCAGTGTTCGACAGGGGTGGGAAAAACTGTTTTTT.

This clonotype was seen a few times. V is TRBV20-1 and J is TRBJ2-7; 7 nucleotides agree with TRBD1. The tail of the sequence fits TRBJ2-1 better, so the J call may be wrong. Looked up from germline, CDR1 is DFQATT and CDR2 is SNEGSKA (reference sequence). The CDR3 sequence is 12 residues long. The CDR3 spells CSARERGPEQFF. The CDR3 nucleotides read TGCAGTGCCCGAGAGAGGGGGCCTGAGCAGTTCTTC.

This rearrangement joins TRBV6-1 to TRBJ2-7; a weak D match, TRBD2 (6 bases). Germline V gene sequence: CDR1 MNHNS, CDR2 SASEGT. The CDR3 is made up of 14 amino acids. V was cut by 8 bases and J by 1 base, with 15 bases left in between. CDR3 DNA: TGTGCCAGCCTGGGGACGGGACTTTCCTACGAGCAGTACTTC. This codes for CASLGTGLSYEQYF.

At least ten counts were recorded for this clonotype. This sequence joins TRBV6-1 and TRBJ2-3; D is uncertain. The ends were cut back, 6 bases at V and 4 bases at J, with 17 bases in the middle. Looked up from germline, CDR1 is MNHNS and CDR2 is SASEGT. The CDR3 covers 15 residues. For the CDR3, the DNA is TGTGCCAGCAGCGCCCGGGCCGAACCCTCAGATACGCAGTATTTT. Translation gives CASSARAEPSDTQYF.

This clonotype was observed a few times. V is TRBV13 and J is TRBJ1-2, with TRBD1 matching 10 bases. Looked up from germline, CDR1 is PRHDT and CDR2 is FYEKMQ (reference sequence). The CDR3 runs to 15 residues. V shed 4 bases, J shed 5 bases, and the junction held 7 bases outside the gene matches. The CDR3 bases are TGTGCCAGCAGCTCCGGCCGGGACAGGGGTTATGGCTACACCTTC. This translates into CASSSGRDRGYGYTF.

The gene calls are TRBV11-2 and TRBJ2-1, with 7 positions matching TRBD2. The J call is uncertain, as TRBJ2-7 better fits the DNA end. CDR1 is SGHAT, CDR2 FQNNGV, per germline. The CDR3 covers 14 residues. CDR3 amino acids: CASVGRGTYNEQYF. CDR3 bases: TGTGCCAGCGTAGGGCGGGGGACCTACAATGAGCAGTACTTC.

The chain joins TRBV4-2 to TRBJ2-2, with 12 bases identical to TRBD2. The CDR3 runs to 16 residues. After removal of 0 bases from V and 9 bases from J, the junction contained 5 bases not matched to a gene. Germline CDR1 reads LGHNA; CDR2 reads YNFKEQ. The chain's CDR3 is CASSQESLAGGRELFF. The CDR3, as DNA: TGTGCCAGCAGCCAAGAGTCGCTAGCGGGAGGGCGGGAGCTGTTTTTT.

There are a few counts of this clonotype. This sequence joins TRBV14 and TRBJ2-6; weak D call: TRBD1 (5 bases). The V end was cut by 5 bases, the J end by 0 bases, with 17 bases between. The CDR3 has 18 amino acids. Per the germline V gene, CDR1 is SGHDN and CDR2 is FVKESK. The CDR3 here is CASSSLGQGFSGANVLTF. CDR3 nucleotides: TGTGCCAGCAGCTCGCTGGGCCAGGGTTTCTCTGGGGCCAACGTCCTGACTTTC.

V and J are TRBV20-1 and TRBJ2-1; TRBD2 might be the D (6 bases). Germline V gene data show CDR1 as DFQATT and CDR2 as SNEGSKA (reference sequence). The CDR3 contains 16 residues. V was cut by 1 base and J by 3 bases, with 16 bases left in between. The CDR3 DNA is TGCAGTGCTAGAGCCGTCCGGGAGTTGGGCTACAATGAGCAGTTCTTC. Its translation is CSARAVRELGYNEQFF.

This clonotype has only a few counts. V gene TRBV20-1 combines with J gene TRBJ2-4; D not certain. The end of the DNA fits TRBJ2-7 better, so the J call may be wrong. CDR1 is DFQATT, CDR2 SNEGSKA, per germline (reference sequence). The CDR3 covers 12 residues. CDR3 sequence reads: CSARDPPYEQYF. The CDR3 DNA follows: TGCAGTGCTAGAGATCCTCCCTACGAGCAGTACTTC.

This clonotype was detected a few times. The chain has TRBV6-5 and TRBJ2-5; 7 nucleotides match TRBD1. The CDR3 contains 14 residues. V lost 3 bases and J lost 4; bases outside the gene matches: 5. Germline loops: CDR1 MNHEY, CDR2 SVGAGI. CDR3 sequence reads: CASSYRQGPETQYF. In DNA form, the CDR3 reads TGTGCCAGCAGTTATCGACAGGGTCCAGAGACCCAGTACTTC.